The entry below describes one T cell receptor (beta chain). Its target is unknown. Here immunoSEQ multiplex PCR was the method, and the copy in TCRdb shows in-frame clones only, minus some. The data contain about 680,000 clones, around 89% of them singletons. The treatment denotes: 19 received Ad26.COV2.S at low or high dose, single or two shots; about 5 received placebo; per-sample allocation not given. Samples analyzed were those drawn on day 63 after the first vaccine or placebo injection. This entry comes from a study of Ad26.COV2.S vaccination and SARS-CoV-2 variants. Across the study: Participants got Ad26.COV2.S intramuscularly, once or twice 56 days apart.

V lost 5 bases to trimming and J lost 1 base; unmatched junction nucleotides: 5. CDR1 SEHNR and CDR2 FQNEAQ come from the germline V gene (reference sequence). The CDR3 spans 16 residues. Study-wide findings and caveats: Assessments of TCR breadth and depth may have underestimated the total T cell responses.

The origin of this receptor is a person between 18 and 60 years old who received the Ad26.COV2.S COVID-19 vaccine or a placebo. The genes are TRBV7-9 and TRBJ2-2, with 9 bases lining up with TRBD1. Sequenced material: peripheral blood, taken in a trial of Ad26.COV2.S vaccine versus placebo. In DNA, the CDR3 is TGTGCCAGCAGCCCTACGGGACAGGGGAACACCGGGGAGCTGTTTTTT. Its translation is CASSPTGQGNTGELFF.